A single sample gave rise to the 16 T cell receptor beta chains below, sequenced in a study of blood T cell repertoires in COVID-19. Libraries were prepared by immunoSEQ multiplex PCR; TCRdb keeps only in-frame clonotypes and omits some of them. This sample has roughly 100,000 clones, with about 85% found just once. Sequencing was performed on peripheral blood. The receptors originated from a man aged 50 or older with active COVID-19.

The V and J genes are TRBV6-1 and TRBJ2-1, with 9 positions matching TRBD2. CDR3 size: 15 residues. Germline loops: CDR1 MNHNS, CDR2 SASEGT. V trimming: 6 bases; J trimming: 0 bases; junction bases outside the gene matches: 3. In DNA, the CDR3 is TGTGCCAGCAGGTTAGCGGGGGACTCCTACAATGAGCAGTTCTTC. Its translation is CASRLAGDSYNEQFF.

The J gene is TRBJ2-5, the V gene TRBV4-1; possible D gene TRBD2, 6 bases. The CDR3 covers 15 residues. Germline lookup yields CDR1 MGHRA and CDR2 YSYEKL. Trimming stripped 1 base from V and 4 bases from J, with 13 bases between. The CDR3 DNA sequence: TGCGCCAGCAGCCAAGTCGCGGGGCTCCTAGAGACCCAGTACTTC. Protein: CASSQVAGLLETQYF.

V is TRBV6-5 and J is TRBJ2-4; perhaps TRBD1 as D (5 bases). Between the trimmed V and J ends, which lost 6 bases and 8 bases, there was a span of 14 bases. Per germline, CDR1 MNHEY and CDR2 SVGAGI. CDR3 length: 13 amino acids. The CDR3 spells CASSKRQPDIQYF. The CDR3 DNA follows: TGTGCCAGCAGCAAAAGACAGCCTGACATTCAGTACTTC.

The chain links TRBV9 to TRBJ2-1; 8 bases are a match to TRBD1. Germline assignment: CDR1 SGDLS and CDR2 YYNGEE. The CDR3 consists of 12 residues. Trimming removed 10 bases from V and 8 bases from J; junction bases left unmatched: 8. The CDR3 here is CASNLDRDEQFF. CDR3 sequence (DNA): TGTGCCTCTAATCTGGACAGGGATGAGCAGTTCTTC.

The chain carries TRBV5-1 and TRBJ1-4, with TRBD1 matching over 10 bases. The CDR3 is 13 residues long. The germline V gene has CDR1 SGHRS and CDR2 YFSETQ. V gave up 4 bases and J gave up 10 bases; unmatched junction bases: 4. The CDR3 nucleotides are TGCGCCAGCAGCCCTCGGACAGGGGGAAAACTGTTTTTT. The encoded protein is CASSPRTGGKLFF.

With respect to this clone: The sample carries other DNA sequences with the same CDR3. The chain links TRBV7-2 to TRBJ2-3; TRBD2 matches at 10 bases. The V gene's germline CDR1 is SGHTA and CDR2 FQGNSA. Germline trimming cut 1 base from V and 5 bases from J; bases unmatched to any gene: 0. The CDR3 loop spans 14 amino acids. The CDR3 spells CASSLGLAGDTQYF. The CDR3 bases are TGTGCCAGCAGCTTAGGACTAGCGGGAGATACGCAGTATTTT.

The CDR3 nucleotides read TGTGCCAGCAGTTTTGGACAGGGGTCATATGAGCAGTTCTTC. This translates into CASSFGQGSYEQFF. The chain has TRBV27 and TRBJ2-1; TRBD1 aligns across 9 bases. The CDR3 has 14 residues. Germline CDR1 is MNHEY and CDR2 is SMNVEV (reference sequence). Trimming cost V 3 bases and J 8 bases; bases outside gene matches: 5.

V and J are TRBV10-3 and TRBJ1-5; a possible D gene is TRBD1 (5 bases). Germline V lookup: CDR1 ENHRY, CDR2 SYGVKD. V gave up 7 bases and J gave up 3 bases, with 13 bases separating them. This CDR3 has 14 residues. The CDR3 region is CAINQDTSNQPQHF. As DNA, the CDR3 is TGTGCCATCAACCAGGACACCTCCAATCAGCCCCAGCATTTT.

The gene calls are TRBV29-1 and TRBJ2-5; 8 nucleotides match TRBD1. The V gene's germline CDR1 is SQVTM and CDR2 ANQGSEA. Trimming cost V 7 bases and J 4 bases; bases outside gene matches: 8. The CDR3 length is 13 residues. CDR3 protein: CSAYDRGGETQYF. Here the CDR3 DNA reads TGCAGCGCTTACGACAGGGGCGGAGAGACCCAGTACTTC.

V usage is TRBV6-4 and J usage is TRBJ2-1; 8 nucleotides align to TRBD2. The CDR3 extends over 15 amino acids. From germline, CDR1 is MRHNA and CDR2 SNTAGT. Losses at the gene ends were 2 bases for V and 10 bases for J; bases not matched to a gene: 10. The CDR3 loop is CASSDNPLAGREQFF. CDR3 bases: TGTGCCAGCAGTGACAATCCCCTAGCGGGCAGGGAGCAGTTCTTC.

V and J are TRBV2 and TRBJ2-5, with 7 bases lining up with TRBD1. The CDR3 is made up of 14 amino acids. The germline V gene has CDR1 SNHLY and CDR2 FYNNEI. The junction had 8 bases not matched to a gene; V was cut back by 6 bases and J by 4 bases. Here the CDR3 DNA reads TGTGCCAGCAGGGGGACAGCGAACAGAGAGACCCAGTACTTC. It yields the protein CASRGTANRETQYF.

The chain links TRBV14 to TRBJ1-5, with a tentative D call TRBD1 (6 bases). CDR3 length equals 16 residues. Germline CDR1 SGHDN, CDR2 FVKESK. V dropped 5 bases and J dropped 7 bases, with 21 bases sitting between them. The CDR3 spells CASSFYRVPFNQPQHF. CDR3 sequence (DNA): TGTGCCAGCAGCTTTTACAGGGTCCCATTCAACCAGCCCCAGCATTTT.

This clone turned up a few times. The V and J genes are TRBV6-5 and TRBJ2-7, with 9 bases matching TRBD1. Germline CDR1 MNHEY, CDR2 SVGAGI. V was pared by 8 bases and J by 3 bases, with 8 bases of the junction left unmatched. The CDR3 covers 14 residues. The CDR3 loop reads CASQIGTGIYEQYF. The CDR3 DNA reads TGTGCCAGCCAGATAGGGACAGGGATCTACGAGCAGTACTTC.

This clone has just one count. CDR3 loop: CASSLSGGLAGVYTGELFF. The DNA for the CDR3 is TGTGCCAGCAGCTTAAGCGGGGGACTAGCGGGGGTGTACACCGGGGAGCTGTTTTTT. V gene TRBV11-2 combines with J gene TRBJ2-2; the match to TRBD2 covers 14 bases. V was clipped by 2 bases and J by 3 bases; unmatched bases: 8. The CDR3 has 19 residues. Looked up from germline, CDR1 is SGHAT and CDR2 is FQNNGV.

The sample holds a few counts of this clone. The rearrangement joins TRBV4-3 to TRBJ1-1; D is ambiguous. Looked up from germline, CDR1 is LGHNA and CDR2 is YSLEER. The V gene lost 0 bases and the J gene lost 5 bases, with 13 bases spanning the gap. The CDR3 sequence is 15 residues long. CDR3 protein: CASSQDAGHGTEAFF. The CDR3 DNA is TGCGCCAGCAGCCAAGATGCGGGTCATGGGACTGAAGCTTTCTTT.

This clone has just one count. This rearrangement joins TRBV19 to TRBJ2-2; 10 nucleotides align to TRBD1. Germline V gene lookup returns CDR1 LNHDA and CDR2 SQIVND (reference sequence). CDR3 length equals 16 residues. The V and J ends lost 1 base and 1 base, in that order; junction bases with no gene match: 0. This chain's CDR3 is CASSIGTGGNTGELFF. The CDR3 nucleotides are TGTGCCAGTAGTATAGGGACAGGGGGGAACACCGGGGAGCTGTTTTTT. Drawing the rest from reference TRBV19 and TRBJ2-2, the complete variable domain is DGGITQSPKYLFRKEGQNVTLSCEQNLNHDAMYWYRQDPGQGLRLIYYSQIVNDFQKGDIAEGYSVSREKKESFPLTVTSAQKNPTAFYLCASSIGTGGNTGELFFGEGSRLTVL.